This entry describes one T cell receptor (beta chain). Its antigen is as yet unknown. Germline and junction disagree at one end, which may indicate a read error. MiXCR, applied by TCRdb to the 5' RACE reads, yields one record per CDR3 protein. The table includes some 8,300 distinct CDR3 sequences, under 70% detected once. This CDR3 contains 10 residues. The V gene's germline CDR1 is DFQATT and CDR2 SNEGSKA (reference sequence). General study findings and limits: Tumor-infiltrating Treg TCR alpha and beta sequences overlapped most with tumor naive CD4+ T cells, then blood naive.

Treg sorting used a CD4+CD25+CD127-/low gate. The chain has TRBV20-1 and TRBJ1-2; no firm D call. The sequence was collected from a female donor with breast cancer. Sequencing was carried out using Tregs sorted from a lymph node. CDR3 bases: TGCAGTGCTAGAGCGCCGAGACCATACTTC. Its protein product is CSARAPRPYF.